The present T cell receptor (beta chain) was sequenced within a study of persistence of HIV-infected CD4 T cells. Study in general: The sample holds CD4+ T cells responsive to CMV or HIV-1 Gag. Study results and caveats: TCRbeta richness was lower in CMV- and Gag-responding cells than in anti-CD3/anti-CD28-responding cells.

The stimulus was an HIV-1 Gag 15-mer peptide pool, about 1 ug/peptide/mL. Memory cells lacking CD40L and CD69 with high CD45RO were sorted. Anti-CD28/CD49d costimulation, CD40-blocking antibody and enfuvirtide were given to CD8-depleted PBMCs for 18 hours. The libraries were made with immunoSEQ version 4 in survey mode. Each sample used up to about 1 ug genomic DNA diluted to around 10 ng/uL. Sequencing used immunoSEQ multiplex PCR; TCRdb keeps in-frame clones, though not all of them. Of roughly 64,000 clones listed, just under 75% are singletons. For this clone: The antigen is unknown.

Germline CDR1 and CDR2: SGHKS and YYEKEE (reference sequence). Germline trimming cut 5 bases from V and 5 bases from J; bases unmatched to any gene: 5. The CDR3 totals 15 residues. Sequenced material: CD4+ T cells sorted from PBMCs after roughly 18-hour stimulation, taken from a patient who received antiretroviral therapy. This TCR was sampled from an adult man with HIV who was CMV-seropositive. The V and J genes are TRBV5-5 and TRBJ1-6; 9 positions agree with TRBD1. CDR3 in amino acids: CASRFRDRDNSPLHF. The CDR3 region has the DNA TGTGCCAGCAGGTTTCGGGACAGGGATAATTCACCCCTCCACTTT.